Below, one TCR beta chain is given with its context. Assay used: immunoSEQ multiplex PCR; TCRdb lists only in-frame clones, some missing. The sample consists of about 99,000 clones, roughly nine tenths of them appearing once. The source of the sample is a study of T cell changes during pregnancy in multiple sclerosis. V shed 0 bases and J 7 bases; nucleotides not matched to a gene: 7. Germline V gives CDR1 SGHTA, CDR2 FQGNSA. This CDR3 region has 15 residues. The sequence came from a female donor with multiple sclerosis, enrolled in a pregnancy study. This chain uses TRBV7-2 with TRBJ2-7, with TRBD1 identical over 9 bases. The source material was peripheral blood, sampled after pregnancy. CDR3 residues: CASSLAQGQGGEQYF. Here the CDR3 DNA reads TGTGCCAGCAGCTTAGCGCAGGGACAGGGCGGTGAGCAGTACTTC.